The T cell receptor (beta chain) described here comes from a study of blood T cells in healthy people across ages. The study's findings and limits: Older individuals had lower TCR beta diversity per million T cells (the decline was roughly linear).

Of note for this clonotype: What it binds is unknown.

Through a sample-barcoded 5' primer and a J-beta primer mix, a second PCR was run for roughly 7 to 12 cycles. Every molecule of cDNA carried a tag from a template-switch adaptor with 12 random nucleotides. TCRdb used MiXCR to reprocess the 5' RACE reads, holding one entry per CDR3 protein. Of approximately 760,000 distinct CDR3 sequences listed, roughly 25% are singletons. Germline V gives CDR1 DFQATT, CDR2 SNEGSKA (reference sequence). The CDR3 is 14 residues long. Trimming took 0 bases from V and 2 from J, leaving 11 bases between them. These data were also filed under a second study, of T cells of mothers and their children. That report notes: The yield was over 8.5 million TCR beta CDR3 reads from each mother and approximately 3 million from each child.

The chain carries TRBV20-1 and TRBJ2-7; D is ambiguous. The receptor's source is a boy younger than 18 in good health. Sequenced: blood. The CDR3 DNA reads as TGCAGTGCTAGAGATTTGGTCGCGGCCTACGAGCAGTACTTC. The encoded protein is CSARDLVAAYEQYF.